These 10 T cell receptor beta chains came from one sample sequenced in a study of Graves' ophthalmopathy and Graves' hyperthyroidism. Amplifying from RNA transcripts, the study obtained TCR beta CDR3 regions. After a first-round RT-PCR with HTBI primers, a second-round multiplex PCR was run. MiXCR was run by TCRdb on the multiplex PCR reads, yielding one entry per CDR3 protein. Of about 400,000 distinct CDR3 sequences in the sample, around 17% were seen once. The sample comprised peripheral blood. The receptors derive from a woman aged 18-29 years with Graves' ophthalmopathy.

This clonotype was seen at least ten times. This rearrangement joins TRBV5-1 to TRBJ2-5; 8 bases fit TRBD2. The junction had 2 bases not matched to a gene; V was cut back by 2 bases and J by 2 bases. The CDR3 sequence is 14 residues long. CDR1 is SGHRS and CDR2 is YFSETQ in the germline V gene. As DNA, the CDR3 is TGCGCCAGCAGCTTCGGGACTAGGCAAGAGACCCAGTACTTC. This codes for CASSFGTRQETQYF.

The sample holds many counts of this clonotype. The chain carries TRBV19 and TRBJ1-5; D not resolved. From germline, CDR1 is LNHDA and CDR2 SQIVND (reference sequence). The CDR3 sequence is 16 residues long. The V gene lost 3 bases and the J gene lost 5 bases, with 17 bases spanning the gap. CDR3 sequence reads: CASSIRRGGDYQPQHF. The CDR3 DNA reads as TGTGCCAGTAGTATCCGAAGAGGCGGGGATTATCAGCCCCAGCATTTT. Together with reference TRBV19 and TRBJ1-5, the CDR3 gives the full variable domain: DGGITQSPKYLFRKEGQNVTLSCEQNLNHDAMYWYRQDPGQGLRLIYYSQIVNDFQKGDIAEGYSVSREKKESFPLTVTSAQKNPTAFYLCASSIRRGGDYQPQHFGDGTRLSIL.

This sequence joins TRBV6-1 and TRBJ1-2, with D unclear. The ends were cut back, 1 base at V and 8 bases at J, with 8 bases in the middle. Germline V CDR1 and CDR2: MNHNS, SASEGT. The CDR3 runs 12 residues. The CDR3: CASSEVPGGYTF. The CDR3 DNA is TGTGCCAGCAGTGAAGTCCCAGGAGGCTACACCTTC.

This clonotype has a count of ten or more. The chain is built from TRBV7-2 and TRBJ1-1, with TRBD1 identical over 7 bases. The J segment lost 1 base and the V segment lost 5 bases, leaving 7 bases of the junction unmatched. The CDR3 loop spans 15 amino acids. The germline V gene has CDR1 SGHTA and CDR2 FQGNSA. CDR3 bases: TGTGCCAGCAGCGTAGGACAGGTAGGGAACACTGAAGCTTTCTTT. As protein: CASSVGQVGNTEAFF. Combining the CDR3 with reference TRBV7-2 and TRBJ1-1 gives the whole variable domain GAGVSQSPSNKVTEKGKDVELRCDPISGHTALYWYRQSLGQGLEFLIYFQGNSAPDKSGLPSDRFSAERTGGSVSTLTIQRTQQEDSAVYLCASSVGQVGNTEAFFGQGTRLTVV.

The V call is TRBV12-3 or TRBV12-4, the J call TRBJ1-3; 8 nucleotides match TRBD1. The V and J ends lost 6 bases and 4 bases, in that order; junction bases with no gene match: 8. CDR3 length: 15 amino acids. The CDR3 DNA reads TGTGCCAGCAGGTCGACAGGGGTGAGAGGAAACACCATATATTTT. Its protein is CASRSTGVRGNTIYF.

This clonotype was observed at least ten times. J is TRBJ2-7 and V is TRBV20-1; 10 nucleotides agree with TRBD1. V lost 2 bases, J lost 7 bases, and 8 bases stayed unmatched. Germline assignment: CDR1 DFQATT and CDR2 SNEGSKA (reference sequence). CDR3 length equals 14 residues. CDR3 protein: CSARLRDRGWEQYF. DNA of the CDR3: TGCAGTGCTAGACTCCGGGACAGGGGCTGGGAGCAGTACTTC.

The chain is built from TRBV7-1 and TRBJ1-3, with TRBD1 identical over 12 bases. TRBV7-1 is treated as an ORF (open reading frame) with a function not yet certain. Germline trimming cut 3 bases from V and 1 base from J; bases unmatched to any gene: 16. The CDR3 has 21 residues. CDR3 bases: TGTGCCAGCAGCTCCTTCGCGGGACAGGGGGCTCGGAAACTTTCTGGAAACACCATATATTTT. This codes for CASSSFAGQGARKLSGNTIYF.

In its sample, this clonotype was seen many times. V usage is TRBV7-9 and J usage is TRBJ1-2; maybe TRBD1 (6 bases). V gave up 7 bases and J gave up 7 bases, with 19 bases separating them. The germline V gene encodes CDR1 SEHNR and CDR2 FQNEAQ (reference sequence). The CDR3 has 14 residues. The DNA of the CDR3 is TGTGCCAGCATAACCACAGGGAGGATGGGTGGCTACACCTTC. It translates to CASITTGRMGGYTF. Using reference TRBV7-9 and TRBJ1-2 for the parts outside the CDR3, the full variable domain is DTGVSQNPRHKITKRGQNVTFRCDPISEHNRLYWYRQTLGQGPEFLTYFQNEAQLEKSRLLSDRFSAERPKGSFSTLEIQRTEQGDSAMYLCASITTGRMGGYTFGSGTRLTVV.

The chain employs TRBV24-1 and TRBJ2-5, with 15 bases aligning to TRBD2. The germline V gene has CDR1 KGHDR and CDR2 SFDVKD. V was clipped by 4 bases and J by 5 bases; unmatched bases: 4. The CDR3 totals 16 residues. For the CDR3, the DNA is TGTGCCACCAGTGACAGGACTAGCGGGGGGGCGGAGACCCAGTACTTC. This gives the protein CATSDRTSGGAETQYF.

This clonotype has at least ten counts. This CDR3 reads CASSYSAGVSNTGELFF. Here the CDR3 DNA reads TGTGCCAGCAGTTACTCGGCAGGGGTCTCTAACACCGGGGAGCTGTTTTTT. The chain joins TRBV6-5 to TRBJ2-2; D might be TRBD1 (6 bases). Germline-derived CDR1 and CDR2 are MNHEY and SVGAGI. Trimming cost V 0 bases and J 2 bases, with 13 bases left between them. The CDR3 totals 17 residues.